This T cell receptor (beta chain) was found in a study of blood T cell repertoires in COVID-19. The CDR3 has 11 amino acids. The germline V gene has CDR1 ENHRY and CDR2 SYGVKD. The V and J ends lost 6 bases and 1 base respectively, with 3 bases between them. Measured with immunoSEQ multiplex PCR; TCRdb has only the in-frame clones, and not every one. Here the sample spans under 250,000 clones, around 83% being singletons. The receptor was derived from a woman aged 40 to 49 who had recovered from COVID-19. The chain combines TRBV10-3 with TRBJ1-1; D uncertain. The sequenced material came from peripheral blood. The CDR3 sequence is CAISGNTEAFF. The CDR3 region has the DNA TGTGCCATCAGCGGGAACACTGAAGCTTTCTTT.